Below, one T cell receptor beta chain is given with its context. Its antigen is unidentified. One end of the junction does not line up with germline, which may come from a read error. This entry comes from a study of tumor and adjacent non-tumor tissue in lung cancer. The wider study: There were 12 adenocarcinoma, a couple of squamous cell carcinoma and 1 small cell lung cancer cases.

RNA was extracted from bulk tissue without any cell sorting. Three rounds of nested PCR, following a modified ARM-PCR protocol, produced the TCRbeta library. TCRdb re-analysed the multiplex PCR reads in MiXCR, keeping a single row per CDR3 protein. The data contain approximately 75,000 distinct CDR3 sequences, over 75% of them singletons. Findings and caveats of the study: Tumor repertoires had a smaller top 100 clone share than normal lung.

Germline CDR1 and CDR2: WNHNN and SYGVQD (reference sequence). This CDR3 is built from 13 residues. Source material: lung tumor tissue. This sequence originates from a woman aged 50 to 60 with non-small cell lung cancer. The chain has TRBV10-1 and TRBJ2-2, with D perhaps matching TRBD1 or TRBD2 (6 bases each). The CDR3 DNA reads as TGCGCTATCAGTGAGTCGGGGGCCGGGGAGCTGGTTTTT. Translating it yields CAISESGAGELVF.